This note documents a single T cell receptor (beta chain) sequence. This clone was picked up one time. What antigen it recognizes has not been identified. There are no base qualities to consult, and no much larger clone falls within one base. This record belongs to a study of T cells after somatic rescue of genetic block (dated by TCRdb to 2020 to 2022). In the study overall: The study assessed how robust, over the long term, a T-cell system was when the system had developed through somatic rescue of a genetic block in T-cell development.

The library came from the immunoSEQ multiplex PCR assay. This immuneACCESS table, as held by TCRdb, lists in-frame sequences with V and J called but not all clones. Of the missing ones, under half trace to an unresolved V gene in checked studies; the others have no known cause. This sample gives about 14,000 clones in total; approximately 71% of them show up just once. The top ten clonotypes cover under 35% of the sample. Taken from cysteine to phenylalanine, the CDR3 has 12 residues. Only the CDR3 part of the read is kept: 36 bases, read in frame from the first base. This TCR was sampled from a man aged 18 to 29. The chain was built from TRBV21-1 and TRBJ2-7. TRBV21-1 is shown as a pseudogene. Material for sequencing was peripheral blood mononuclear cells (PBMCs). The CDR3 region has the sequence CASSNFPYEQYF. DNA sequence: TGTGCCAGCAGCAATTTCCCCTACGAGCAGTACTTC.